The 3 T cell receptor beta chains presented below share a single source sample, sequenced in a study of OX40 agonist ivuxolimab in advanced cancers. Some clones are missing from TCRdb's copy, which holds only in-frame ones; the method was immunoSEQ multiplex PCR. The sample lists roughly 53,000 clones, about four fifths occurring once. The sample consisted of CD4+ or CD8+ T cells sorted from blood, taken in a trial of the OX40 agonist ivuxolimab. The receptor source for this set is an adult with an advanced solid tumor such as melanoma, head and neck, liver or kidney cancer.

This chain joins TRBV5-6 and TRBJ2-3; possibly TRBD2 for D (6 bases). Germline assignment: CDR1 SGHDT and CDR2 YYEEEE. V was clipped by 3 bases and J by 2 bases, with 22 bases between them. The CDR3 covers 18 residues. CDR3 bases: TGTGCCAGCAGCTCAACCCCCCAGTGGGGGGAGCACACAGATACGCAGTATTTT. It codes for CASSSTPQWGEHTDTQYF.

This clone showed up just a few times. The J gene is TRBJ1-5, the V gene TRBV27; D is unresolved. From germline, CDR1 is MNHEY and CDR2 SMNVEV (reference sequence). Trimming took off 6 bases at V and 0 bases at J, with 6 bases between the two ends. The CDR3 consists of 13 residues. The CDR3 is CASSSYSNQPQHF. The CDR3 coding sequence is TGTGCCAGCAGCAGCTATAGCAATCAGCCCCAGCATTTT.

This clone appeared a single time. The V gene is TRBV6-1, the J gene TRBJ1-3; TRBD1 might be the D (6 bases). Deletions cut 1 base from V and 3 bases from J, with 19 bases between. In germline, CDR1 is MNHNS, CDR2 SASEGT. The CDR3 spans 18 residues. Here the CDR3 reads CASSEDRGGGWRGNTIYF. CDR3 in DNA: TGTGCCAGCAGTGAAGACCGAGGGGGGGGCTGGCGTGGAAACACCATATATTTT.